These 29 T cell receptor beta chains were all obtained from the same sample, sequenced in a study of circulating and synovial CD4+ cells in juvenile arthritis. Profiled with immunoSEQ multiplex PCR; TCRdb holds only in-frame clones, not every one. The top ten hold approximately 0.16% of the sample, which has roughly 33,000 clones, roughly 96% seen once. The specimen sequenced was CD4+ T cells from blood. These receptors all stem from a human donor with juvenile idiopathic arthritis.

This clone was counted once. At the DNA level, this CDR3 is encoded by other sequences in the same sample as well. V is TRBV30 and J is TRBJ1-6, with a weak D call TRBD1 (6 bases). Trimming took off 0 bases at V and 7 bases at J, with 10 bases between the two ends. This CDR3 comprises 14 residues. Germline V gives CDR1 GTSNPN, CDR2 SVGIG (reference sequence). In nucleotides, the CDR3 is TGTGCCTGGAGTGTACAGGGTGGCAATTCACCCCTCCACTTT. Its protein product is CAWSVQGGNSPLHF.

The rearrangement uses TRBV28 and TRBJ2-6, with 9 bases fitting TRBD1. Trimming at V came to 6 bases and at J to 2 bases, leaving 5 bases not matched to a gene. This CDR3 is 16 amino acids long. CDR1 and CDR2 from the germline V gene are MDHEN and SYDVKM. The CDR3 nucleotides read TGTGCCAGCAGAAGAGGGGACAGGGCTGGGGCCAACGTCCTGACTTTC. Translation: CASRRGDRAGANVLTF.

The chain carries TRBV28 and TRBJ1-2; 8 positions agree with TRBD1. The V gene end was trimmed by 6 bases and the J gene end by 9 bases; junction bases not matched to a gene: 9. Germline V gene lookup returns CDR1 MDHEN and CDR2 SYDVKM. The CDR3 extends over 13 amino acids. The CDR3 coding sequence is TGTGCCAGCAGCTTAGGGGACAGGAGTAGCTACACCTTC. Translated: CASSLGDRSSYTF.

The V gene is TRBV4-3, the J gene TRBJ2-7; maybe TRBD1 (6 bases). This CDR3 has 15 residues. V lost 2 bases and J lost 6, with 17 bases in between. Germline lookup yields CDR1 LGHNA and CDR2 YSLEER. The CDR3 DNA sequence: TGCGCCAGCAGCCAACGGTATCCAGGGGCCAGCGAGCAGTACTTC. It is translated as CASSQRYPGASEQYF.

V gene TRBV27 combines with J gene TRBJ1-1; possible D gene TRBD1, 6 bases. Germline CDR1 MNHEY, CDR2 SMNVEV (reference sequence). The CDR3 is 15 amino acids. Trimming cost V 6 bases and J 2 bases, with 16 bases left between them. The CDR3 DNA sequence: TGTGCCAGCAGAGGGACACCTGGACTCAACACTGAAGCTTTCTTT. Its translation: CASRGTPGLNTEAFF.

The genes are TRBV25-1 and TRBJ2-3, with 8 bases matching TRBD1. Germline V gives CDR1 MGHDK, CDR2 SYGVNS. The CDR3 runs 14 residues. Trimming at V came to 3 bases and at J to 3 bases, leaving 2 bases not matched to a gene. This chain's CDR3 is CASSDDRGTDTQYF. CDR3 nucleotides: TGTGCCAGCAGTGATGACAGGGGAACAGATACGCAGTATTTT.

This clone was seen once. The chain is built from TRBV5-1 and TRBJ2-1; TRBD1 might be the D (5 bases). Germline V lookup: CDR1 SGHRS, CDR2 YFSETQ. With 0 bases removed from V and 7 bases from J, the gap between germline ends came to 8 bases. The length of the CDR3 is 13 residues. The CDR3 here is CASSLETANEQFF. As DNA, the CDR3 is TGCGCCAGCAGCTTGGAGACAGCTAATGAGCAGTTCTTC.

The chain joins TRBV9 to TRBJ1-1; 7 positions match TRBD1. Germline loops: CDR1 SGDLS, CDR2 YYNGEE. The CDR3 loop spans 15 amino acids. The V and J ends lost 1 base and 4 bases, in that order; junction bases with no gene match: 7. The CDR3 bases are TGTGCCAGCAGCGTAATGACAGGGAGTGCCACTGAAGCTTTCTTT. Protein product: CASSVMTGSATEAFF.

The gene calls are TRBV4-3 and TRBJ2-1; TRBD2 matches at 8 bases. V lost 2 bases, J lost 0 bases, and 12 bases stayed unmatched. Germline V CDR1 and CDR2: LGHNA, YSLEER. This CDR3 comprises 19 residues. The CDR3 DNA reads TGCGCCAGCAGCCAATCGGTGCTAGCGGGTTTTAGCTCCTACAATGAGCAGTTCTTC. Its translation is CASSQSVLAGFSSYNEQFF.

This chain connects TRBV19 to TRBJ1-5, with D tentatively TRBD1 (5 bases). Between the trimmed V and J ends, which lost 4 bases and 4 bases, there was a span of 17 bases. Germline CDR1 is LNHDA and CDR2 is SQIVND (reference sequence). This CDR3 contains 16 residues. The CDR3 DNA reads TGTGCCAGTAGTACCCTATCAGGGAAACAGAATCAGCCCCAGCATTTT. Translation gives CASSTLSGKQNQPQHF.

The CDR3 DNA reads as TGTGCCAGCAGTAGGGGTTCCAGCTCCTACGAGCAGTACTTC. It is translated as CASSRGSSSYEQYF. The chain joins TRBV28 to TRBJ2-5; tentatively, D is TRBD1 (5 bases). Near its end, the DNA agrees better with TRBJ2-7, so the J call may be wrong. Germline CDR1 and CDR2: MDHEN and SYDVKM. CDR3 length: 14 residues.

V and J are TRBV28 and TRBJ1-1; no clear D gene. This CDR3 is built from 13 residues. From germline, CDR1 is MDHEN and CDR2 SYDVKM. V was trimmed by 3 bases and J by 1 base, leaving 6 bases between them. The CDR3 nucleotides read TGTGCCAGCAGTTTGAACAGGAACACTGAAGCTTTCTTT. Translated, it gives CASSLNRNTEAFF.

Remarks on this clone: At one end, the junction sequence differs from germline, possibly due to a read error. The rearrangement links TRBV19 to TRBJ1-1; D is ambiguous. The CDR3 has 11 residues. Germline values: CDR1 LNHDA, CDR2 SQIVND (reference sequence). The CDR3 DNA follows: TGTGCCAGTAGTATAGGGACTACTGGGATCTTT. This codes for CASSIGTTGIF.

The V gene is TRBV25-1, the J gene TRBJ2-1; TRBD2 aligns across 9 bases. The trim removed 3 bases at V and 7 bases at J, leaving 7 bases unmatched. Looked up from germline, CDR1 is MGHDK and CDR2 is SYGVNS. The CDR3 is 15 residues long. CDR3 DNA sequence: TGTGCCAGCAGTGAGGGCGGGGGGGCGACGAATGAGCAGTTCTTC. Encoded protein: CASSEGGGATNEQFF.

The count of this clone is one. The chain uses TRBV9 and TRBJ2-3; 7 bases match TRBD2. The ends lost 0 bases at V and 4 bases at J; junction bases unmatched: 5. CDR1 is SGDLS and CDR2 is YYNGEE in the germline V gene. The CDR3 consists of 15 residues. The chain's CDR3 is CASSVAGTTPDTQYF. In DNA, the CDR3 is TGTGCCAGCAGCGTAGCAGGGACTACCCCAGATACGCAGTATTTT.

The chain links TRBV7-6 to TRBJ2-6; D might be TRBD1 (6 bases). The CDR3 loop spans 16 amino acids. The V and J ends lost 3 bases and 0 bases respectively, with 9 bases between them. Germline V gene sequence: CDR1 SGHVS, CDR2 FNYEAQ. The CDR3 bases are TGTGCCAGCAGCTTTGGGGGCCTCTCTGGGGCCAACGTCCTGACTTTC. Protein product: CASSFGGLSGANVLTF.

The V gene is TRBV6-6, the J gene TRBJ1-1; possibly TRBD1 for D (5 bases). Germline V gene sequence: CDR1 MNHNY, CDR2 SVGAGI (reference sequence). The CDR3 has 14 residues. V lost 5 bases and J lost 1, with 11 bases in between. The CDR3 loop reads CASSPQGGNTEAFF. The CDR3 DNA reads as TGTGCCAGCAGTCCCCAGGGCGGGAACACTGAAGCTTTCTTT.

About this clone: At one of its ends the junction is not consistent with the germline gene, which may arise from a read error. The J gene is TRBJ2-7, the V gene TRBV5-4; 8 nucleotides match TRBD1. Germline V CDR1 and CDR2: SGHNT, YYREEE (reference sequence). The CDR3 is 15 amino acids. The CDR3 spells CASTLGVDRAYEQYF. DNA for the CDR3: TGTGCCAGCACCTTGGGTGTGGACAGGGCCTACGAGCAGTACTTC. Using reference TRBV5-4 and TRBJ2-7 for the parts outside the CDR3, the full variable domain is ETGVTQSPTHLIKTRGQQVTLRCSSQSGHNTVSWYQQALGQGPQFIFQYYREEENGRGNFPPRFSGLQFPNYSSELNVNALELDDSALYLCASTLGVDRAYEQYFGPGTRLTVT.

The chain links TRBV5-5 to TRBJ1-4; D uncertain. With 2 bases removed from V and 6 bases from J, the gap between germline ends came to 8 bases. Germline CDR1 is SGHKS and CDR2 is YYEKEE (reference sequence). This CDR3 spans 13 amino acids. The CDR3 region has the DNA TGTGCCAGCAGCTTATATTTAGATGAAAAACTGTTTTTT. Protein: CASSLYLDEKLFF.

The chain joins TRBV4-3 to TRBJ2-3; D gene uncertain. The CDR3 has 15 amino acids. V was cut by 2 bases and J by 1 base, with 10 bases left in between. The germline V gene has CDR1 LGHNA and CDR2 YSLEER. The CDR3 sequence is CASSQTSAGTDTQYF. CDR3 DNA sequence: TGCGCCAGCAGCCAAACAAGCGCGGGCACAGATACGCAGTATTTT.

This clone was recorded once. The rearrangement joins TRBV5-6 to TRBJ1-5; TRBD1 might be the D (5 bases). Germline V CDR1 and CDR2: SGHDT, YYEEEE. There are 15 residues in the CDR3. Trimming took off 3 bases at V and 7 bases at J, with 17 bases between the two ends. CDR3 sequence (DNA): TGTGCCAGCAGCTACCAGTCCGGACAAGGGCAGCCCCAGCATTTT. It codes for CASSYQSGQGQPQHF.

The chain couples TRBV4-1 to TRBJ1-6; tentatively, D is TRBD1 (6 bases). Germline CDR1 MGHRA, CDR2 YSYEKL. V lost 0 bases and J 8 bases, leaving 14 bases between the germline ends. The CDR3 consists of 16 residues. The CDR3 nucleotides are TGCGCCAGCAGCCAAGAGATGAGGGGACACTATTCACCCCTCCACTTT. This encodes CASSQEMRGHYSPLHF.

This clone was picked up a small number of times. V gene TRBV5-4 combines with J gene TRBJ1-3; the D gene is possibly TRBD1 (6 bases). The germline V and J ends were trimmed by 1 base and 8 bases, with 19 bases remaining between them. Germline V gene lookup returns CDR1 SGHNT and CDR2 YYREEE (reference sequence). The CDR3 is made up of 16 amino acids. The CDR3 here is CASSLFHGGSRDTIYF. CDR3 in DNA: TGTGCCAGCAGCTTGTTTCATGGGGGCTCCCGCGACACCATATATTTT.

The chain is built from TRBV4-2 and TRBJ2-1; 8 bases line up with TRBD1. The ends lost 4 bases at V and 5 bases at J; junction bases unmatched: 13. The length of the CDR3 is 17 residues. Germline-derived CDR1 and CDR2 are LGHNA and YNFKEQ. The CDR3 reads CASSRRTGNANHNEQFF. As DNA, the CDR3 is TGTGCCAGCAGCCGGAGGACAGGGAACGCCAATCACAATGAGCAGTTCTTC.

The V call is TRBV27, the J call TRBJ2-5; 7 nucleotides agree with TRBD2. V lost 5 bases to trimming and J lost 2 bases; unmatched junction nucleotides: 2. This CDR3 is 13 amino acids long. Germline values: CDR1 MNHEY, CDR2 SMNVEV (reference sequence). This CDR3 reads CASSPSGQETQYF. The CDR3 DNA follows: TGTGCCAGCAGTCCTAGCGGACAAGAGACCCAGTACTTC.

The genes are TRBV4-2 and TRBJ1-5; 9 bases line up with TRBD1. This CDR3 region has 17 residues. The ends lost 0 bases at V and 7 bases at J; junction bases unmatched: 10. The germline gives CDR1 LGHNA, CDR2 YNFKEQ. CDR3 DNA sequence: TGTGCCAGCAGCCAAGATCAGGACAGGGGAATTTGGCAGCCCCAGCATTTT. It yields the protein CASSQDQDRGIWQPQHF.

The V and J genes are TRBV23-1 and TRBJ2-5, with 13 bases identical to TRBD2. TRBV23-1 is assigned to the ORF class and has an uncertain function. V dropped 9 bases and J dropped 2; count of bases not matched to a gene: 18. The CDR3 covers 19 residues. CDR3 nucleotides: TGCGCCAGTCCCCCTGGTGTGACTAGCGGGAGGTTGGGGCAAGAGACCCAGTACTTC. Protein: CASPPGVTSGRLGQETQYF.

This clone was seen a single time. The CDR3 sequence: CASSLDGGRAFF. DNA for the CDR3: TGTGCCAGCAGCTTAGATGGGGGGAGAGCTTTCTTT. The chain couples TRBV7-9 to TRBJ1-1, with a possible D match to TRBD1 (5 bases). Deletions cut 1 base from V and 10 bases from J, with 10 bases between. The CDR3 loop spans 12 amino acids. Germline CDR1 SEHNR, CDR2 FQNEAQ (reference sequence). The entire variable domain, with the rest obtained from reference TRBV7-9 and TRBJ1-1, is as follows: DTGVSQNPRHKITKRGQNVTFRCDPISEHNRLYWYRQTLGQGPEFLTYFQNEAQLEKSRLLSDRFSAERPKGSFSTLEIQRTEQGDSAMYLCASSLDGGRAFFGQGTRLTVV.

This chain links TRBV25-1 with TRBJ1-2; D gene uncertain. Germline lookup yields CDR1 MGHDK and CDR2 SYGVNS. The CDR3 loop spans 11 amino acids. The V and J ends lost 1 base and 8 bases respectively, with 5 bases between them. CDR3 nucleotide sequence: TGTGCCAGCAGTGAATTAATGGGCTACACCTTC. This gives the protein CASSELMGYTF.